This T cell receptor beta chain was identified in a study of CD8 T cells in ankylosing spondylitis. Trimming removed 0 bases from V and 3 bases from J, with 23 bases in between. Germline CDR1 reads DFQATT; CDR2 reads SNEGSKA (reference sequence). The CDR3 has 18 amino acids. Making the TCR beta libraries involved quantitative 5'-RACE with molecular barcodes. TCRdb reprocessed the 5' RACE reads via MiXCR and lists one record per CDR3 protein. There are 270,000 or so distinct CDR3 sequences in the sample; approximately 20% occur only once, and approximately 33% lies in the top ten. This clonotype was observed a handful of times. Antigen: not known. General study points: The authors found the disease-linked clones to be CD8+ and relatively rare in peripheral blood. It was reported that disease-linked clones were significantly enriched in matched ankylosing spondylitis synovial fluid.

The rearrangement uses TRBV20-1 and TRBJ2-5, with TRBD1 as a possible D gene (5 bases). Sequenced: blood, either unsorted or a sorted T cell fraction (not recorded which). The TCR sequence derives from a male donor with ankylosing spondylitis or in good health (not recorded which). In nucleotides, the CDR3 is TGCAGTGCTAGAGATATCCTTGCGAGCGACAGCGAGAAAGAGACCCAGTACTTC. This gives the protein CSARDILASDSEKETQYF.